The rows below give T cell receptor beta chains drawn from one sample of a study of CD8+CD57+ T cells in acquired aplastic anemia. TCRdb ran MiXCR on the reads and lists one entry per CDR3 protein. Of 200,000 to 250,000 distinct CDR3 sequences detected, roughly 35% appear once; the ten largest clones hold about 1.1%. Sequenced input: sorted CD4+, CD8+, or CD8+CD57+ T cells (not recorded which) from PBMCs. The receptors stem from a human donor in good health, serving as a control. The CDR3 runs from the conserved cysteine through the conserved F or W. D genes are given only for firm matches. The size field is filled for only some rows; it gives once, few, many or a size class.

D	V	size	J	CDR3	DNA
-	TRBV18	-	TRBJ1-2	CASSTGRHGANYGYTF	TGTGCCAGCTCAACGGGGCGACACGGGGCTAACTATGGCTACACCTTC
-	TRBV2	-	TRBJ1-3	CASSSGRGLTGNTIYF	TGTGCCAGCAGTAGCGGCCGCGGGCTGACTGGAAACACCATATATTTT
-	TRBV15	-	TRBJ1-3	CATSTTGLSGNTIYF	TGTGCCACCAGCACCACAGGTCTCTCTGGAAACACCATATATTTT
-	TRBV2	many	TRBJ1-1	CASRKGDTEAFF	TGTGCCAGCAGGAAAGGGGACACTGAAGCTTTCTTT
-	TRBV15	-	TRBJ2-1	CATSRDRDETASLYNEQFF	TGTGCCACCAGCAGAGATCGGGATGAGACAGCTTCCCTTTACAATGAGCAGTTCTTC
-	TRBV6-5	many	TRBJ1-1	CASSLGYNSNTEAFF	TGTGCCAGCAGTTTGGGGTACAACTCCAACACTGAAGCTTTCTTT
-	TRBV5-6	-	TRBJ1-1	CASSFFGGNTEAFF	TGTGCCAGCAGCTTTTTCGGGGGGAACACTGAAGCTTTCTTT
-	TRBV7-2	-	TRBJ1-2	CASTPARGGYTF	TGTGCCAGCACCCCAGCACGGGGCGGCTACACCTTC
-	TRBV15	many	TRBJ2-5	CATSRLLQETQYF	TGTGCCACCAGCAGGTTACTCCAAGAGACCCAGTACTTC
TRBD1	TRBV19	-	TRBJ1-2	CASAPPGTAANYGYTF	TGTGCCAGTGCACCGCCCGGGACAGCAGCTAACTATGGCTACACCTTC
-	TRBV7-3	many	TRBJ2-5	CASSPSSTGETQYF	TGTGCCAGCAGCCCATCATCAACAGGAGAGACCCAGTACTTC
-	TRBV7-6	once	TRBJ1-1	CASSLTLHTEAFF	TGTGCCAGCAGCTTAACCCTGCACACTGAAGCTTTCTTT
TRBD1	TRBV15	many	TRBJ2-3	CATSSRGPSTDTQYF	TGTGCCACCAGCTCGAGGGGGCCTAGCACAGATACGCAGTATTTT
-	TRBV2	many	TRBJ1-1	CASSWAAEAFF	TGTGCCAGCAGTTGGGCGGCTGAAGCTTTCTTT
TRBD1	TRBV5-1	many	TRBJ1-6	CASSLFPDRDLHSPLHF	TGCGCCAGCAGCTTGTTTCCGGACAGGGACCTTCATTCACCCCTCCACTTT
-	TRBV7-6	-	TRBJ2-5	CASSFFGGGYQETQYF	TGTGCCAGCAGCTTTTTCGGGGGCGGATATCAAGAGACCCAGTACTTC
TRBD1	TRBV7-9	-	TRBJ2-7	CASSSTGEFSYEQYF	TGTGCCAGCAGCTCGACAGGGGAATTCTCCTACGAGCAGTACTTC
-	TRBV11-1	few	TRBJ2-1	CASSLPGPGDNEQFF	TGTGCCAGCAGCTTACCGGGCCCCGGGGACAATGAGCAGTTCTTC
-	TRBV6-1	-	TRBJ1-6	CASLGQLNSPLHF	TGTGCCAGCCTCGGACAGCTTAATTCACCCCTCCACTTT
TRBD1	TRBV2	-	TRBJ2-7	CASTFGQGSIYEQYF	TGTGCCAGCACCTTTGGACAGGGGTCCATCTACGAGCAGTACTTC
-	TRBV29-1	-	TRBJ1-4	CSVDRALAGAYNEKLFF	TGCAGCGTAGATAGGGCCCTAGCGGGGGCCTACAATGAAAAACTGTTTTTT
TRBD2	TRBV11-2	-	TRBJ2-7	CASSSTLAGESYEQYF	TGTGCCAGCAGCAGTACTCTAGCGGGAGAAAGCTACGAGCAGTACTTC
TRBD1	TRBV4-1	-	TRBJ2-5	CASSQVGQGAGETQYF	TGCGCCAGCAGCCAAGTCGGACAGGGGGCCGGGGAGACCCAGTACTTC
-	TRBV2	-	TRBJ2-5	CASSVRTEETQYF	TGTGCCAGCAGCGTACGGACCGAGGAGACCCAGTACTTC
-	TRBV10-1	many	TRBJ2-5	CASSGSLADQETQYF	TGCGCCAGCAGTGGGAGTCTGGCAGACCAAGAGACCCAGTACTTC
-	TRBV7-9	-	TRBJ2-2	CASSLGGASTGELFF	TGTGCCAGCAGCTTGGGGGGGGCGTCCACCGGGGAGCTGTTTTTT
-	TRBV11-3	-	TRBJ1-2	CASSHPGKNYGYTF	TGTGCCAGCAGCCATCCAGGGAAGAACTATGGCTACACCTTC
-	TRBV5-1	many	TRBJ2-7	CASSLSTGPVSYEQYF	TGCGCCAGCAGCTTATCGACTGGGCCCGTTTCCTACGAGCAGTACTTC
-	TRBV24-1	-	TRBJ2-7	CASCRLGFHEQYF	TGTGCCAGCTGTCGTCTGGGTTTCCACGAGCAGTACTTC
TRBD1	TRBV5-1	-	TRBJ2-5	CASRPQGAGETQYF	TGCGCCAGCAGGCCTCAGGGGGCTGGAGAGACCCAGTACTTC
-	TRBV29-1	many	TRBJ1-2	CSVTGGVYGYTF	TGCAGCGTTACCGGGGGAGTCTATGGCTACACCTTC
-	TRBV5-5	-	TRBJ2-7	CASSFSGSSYEQYF	TGTGCCAGCAGCTTCAGCGGTAGCTCCTACGAGCAGTACTTC
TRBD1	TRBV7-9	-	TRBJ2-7	CASNRGLYEQYF	TGTGCCAGCAACAGGGGGCTGTACGAGCAGTACTTC
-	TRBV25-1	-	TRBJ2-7	CASTVSRASGYEQYF	TGCGCCAGCACCGTCTCCCGGGCCTCGGGGTACGAGCAGTACTTC
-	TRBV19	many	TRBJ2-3	CASSITGDTQYF	TGTGCCAGTAGTATAACAGGAGATACGCAGTATTTT
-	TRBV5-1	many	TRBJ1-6	CASSQRTDPNSPLHF	TGCGCCAGCAGCCAACGGACAGACCCAAATTCACCCCTCCACTTT
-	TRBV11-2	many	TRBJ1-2	CASSPRPANYGYTF	TGTGCCAGCAGCCCCCGTCCCGCTAACTATGGCTACACCTTC
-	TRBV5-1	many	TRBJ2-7	CASSWGDGSEQYF	TGCGCCAGCAGCTGGGGGGACGGTTCCGAGCAGTACTTC
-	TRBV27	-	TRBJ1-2	CASRDHSDGGYTF	TGTGCCAGCAGGGACCACTCCGACGGTGGCTACACCTTC
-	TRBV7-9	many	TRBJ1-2	CASSLVIGAKAGYTF	TGTGCCAGCAGCTTAGTAATCGGGGCTAAGGCTGGCTACACCTTC
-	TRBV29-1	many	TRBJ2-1	CSTDGPRSYNEQFF	TGCAGCACTGATGGACCGCGATCCTACAATGAGCAGTTCTTC